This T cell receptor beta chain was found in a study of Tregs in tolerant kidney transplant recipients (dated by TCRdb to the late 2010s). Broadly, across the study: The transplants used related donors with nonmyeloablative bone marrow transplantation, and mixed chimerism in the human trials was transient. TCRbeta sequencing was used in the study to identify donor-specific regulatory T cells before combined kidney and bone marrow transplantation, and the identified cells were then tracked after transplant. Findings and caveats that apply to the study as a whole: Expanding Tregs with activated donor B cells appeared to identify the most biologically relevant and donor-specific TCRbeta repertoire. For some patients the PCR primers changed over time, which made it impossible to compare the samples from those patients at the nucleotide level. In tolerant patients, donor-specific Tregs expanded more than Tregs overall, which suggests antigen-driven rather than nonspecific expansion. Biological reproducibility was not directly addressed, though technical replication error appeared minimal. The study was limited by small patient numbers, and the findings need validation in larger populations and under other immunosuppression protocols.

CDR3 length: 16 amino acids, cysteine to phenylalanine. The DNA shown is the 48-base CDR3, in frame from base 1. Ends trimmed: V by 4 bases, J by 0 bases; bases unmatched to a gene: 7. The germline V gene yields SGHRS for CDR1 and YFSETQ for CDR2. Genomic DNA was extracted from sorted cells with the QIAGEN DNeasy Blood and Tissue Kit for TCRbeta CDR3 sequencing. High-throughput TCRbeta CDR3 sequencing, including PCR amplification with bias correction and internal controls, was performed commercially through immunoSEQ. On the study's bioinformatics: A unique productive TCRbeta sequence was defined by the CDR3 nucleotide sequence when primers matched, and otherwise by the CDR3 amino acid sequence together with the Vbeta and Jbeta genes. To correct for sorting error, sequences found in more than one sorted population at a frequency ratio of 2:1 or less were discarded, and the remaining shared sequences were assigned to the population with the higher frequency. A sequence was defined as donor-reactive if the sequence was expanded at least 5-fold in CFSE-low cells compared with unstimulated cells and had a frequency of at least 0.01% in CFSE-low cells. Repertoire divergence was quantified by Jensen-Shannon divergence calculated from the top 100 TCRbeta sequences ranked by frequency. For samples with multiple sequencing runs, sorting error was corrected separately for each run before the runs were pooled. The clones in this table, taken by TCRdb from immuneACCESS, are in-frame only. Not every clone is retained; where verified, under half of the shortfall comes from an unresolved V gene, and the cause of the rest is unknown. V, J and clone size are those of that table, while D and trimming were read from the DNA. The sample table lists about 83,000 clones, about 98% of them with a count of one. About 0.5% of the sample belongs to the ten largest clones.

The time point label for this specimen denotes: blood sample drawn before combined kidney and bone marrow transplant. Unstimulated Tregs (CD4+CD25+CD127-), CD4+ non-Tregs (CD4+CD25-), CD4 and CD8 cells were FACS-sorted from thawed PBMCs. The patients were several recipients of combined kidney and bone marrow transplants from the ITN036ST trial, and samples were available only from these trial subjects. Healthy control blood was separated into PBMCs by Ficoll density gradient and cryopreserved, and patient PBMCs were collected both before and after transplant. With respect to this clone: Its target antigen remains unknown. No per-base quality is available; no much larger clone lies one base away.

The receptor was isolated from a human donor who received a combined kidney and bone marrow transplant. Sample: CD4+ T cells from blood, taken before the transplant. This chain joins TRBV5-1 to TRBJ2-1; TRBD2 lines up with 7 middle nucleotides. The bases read TGCGCCAGCAGCCCGGAATGGGGGGGCTCCTACAATGAGCAGTTCTTC. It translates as CASSPEWGGSYNEQFF.